This is a list of T cell receptor beta chains from one sample in a study of T-cell reconstitution after alpha-beta-depleted transplantation in children. TCRdb used MiXCR to reprocess the PCR reads, holding one entry per CDR3 protein. The sample has about 500,000 distinct CDR3 sequences, less than 35% seen once; the top ten hold more than 2%. The sample here was PBMCs from the stem cell graft donor, taken from the stem cell graft. The receptors stem from a human donor who donated a stem cell graft to a child with aplastic anemia. CDR3s include the opening cysteine and the closing phenylalanine or tryptophan. D genes are given only for firm matches. Rows may omit the clone size; those that give it use once, few, many or a size class.

DNA	CDR3	J	D	V	size
TGTGCCAGTAGTATGGACAGCTCCTATAGCAATCAGCCCCAGCATTTT	CASSMDSSYSNQPQHF	TRBJ1-5	-	TRBV19	many
TGCAGTGGTAGGCGGGAAGCCCTCAATGAGCAGTTCTTC	CSGRREALNEQFF	TRBJ2-1	-	TRBV20-1	-
TGTGCCAGCAGCCGGACCCCTCAGGGTTTAGGTTCACCCCTCCACTTT	CASSRTPQGLGSPLHF	TRBJ1-6	-	TRBV6-1	-
TGTGCCAGCTCGGGGACTAGCGGGAGTTGGACCGGGGAGCTGTTTTTT	CASSGTSGSWTGELFF	TRBJ2-2	TRBD2	TRBV18	few
TGTGCCAGCAGCTCGCGACTGGCCTACGAGCAGTACTTC	CASSSRLAYEQYF	TRBJ2-7	-	TRBV5-6	-
TGCGCCAGCAGCTCCCTAGGGACTAGCGGGACTGCTTCCTACAATGAGCAGTTCTTC	CASSSLGTSGTASYNEQFF	TRBJ2-1	TRBD2	TRBV5-1	-
TGCGCCACCCGGACTAGCGGTTACAATGAGCAGTTCTTC	CATRTSGYNEQFF	TRBJ2-1	TRBD2	TRBV5-1	few
TGTGCCAGCAGCTTACCCGCTAGCGGGCATTCTAGCACAGATACGCAGTATTTT	CASSLPASGHSSTDTQYF	TRBJ2-3	TRBD2	TRBV7-2	-
TGTGCCAGTAGCGTAGGGGCTGGCACTGAAGCTTTCTTT	CASSVGAGTEAFF	TRBJ1-1	-	TRBV9	-
TGTGCCAGCAGCTTAGAGCGGGAGGGCCAAAACAATGAGCAGTTCTTC	CASSLEREGQNNEQFF	TRBJ2-1	TRBD2	TRBV7-2	-
TGTGCCAGCAGTTTATGGGTAGCGGGAGTTCCAGATACGCAGTATTTT	CASSLWVAGVPDTQYF	TRBJ2-3	TRBD2	TRBV12-3/TRBV12-4	-
TGCAGTGAGGCAGGCTACAATGAGCAGTTCTTC	CSEAGYNEQFF	TRBJ2-1	-	TRBV20-1	-
TGTGCCAGCAGCTTCCTCTCTACCGGGAGGTCTAACTATGGCTACACCTTC	CASSFLSTGRSNYGYTF	TRBJ1-2	-	TRBV7-9	-
TGTGCCAGCAGTTTATCCGGACGGTCAACCCGCGAAGCTTTCTTT	CASSLSGRSTREAFF	TRBJ1-1	-	TRBV27	-
TGTGCCAGCAGCGGACGAAGTGGTAATGGCTACACCTTC	CASSGRSGNGYTF	TRBJ1-2	-	TRBV7-2	-
TGTGCCAGCAGCATATATTCGGGACAAGGCGGCACTGAAGCTTTCTTT	CASSIYSGQGGTEAFF	TRBJ1-1	-	TRBV11-2	-
TGCGCCAGCAGCTTAGAGGCGGGACAGGGGGCCTACGAGCAGTACTTC	CASSLEAGQGAYEQYF	TRBJ2-7	TRBD1	TRBV5-1	few
TGCAGTGTTAGGCCTGACCGCGGAAGGGAGCAGTACTTC	CSVRPDRGREQYF	TRBJ2-7	-	TRBV20-1	-
TGTGCCAGCAGCCCACAGGGGGCTTTTGCCAATCAGCCCCAGCATTTT	CASSPQGAFANQPQHF	TRBJ1-5	TRBD1	TRBV12-3/TRBV12-4	few
TGTGCCAGCAGATCCGGGACTACACCCTACAATGAGCAGTTCTTC	CASRSGTTPYNEQFF	TRBJ2-1	TRBD2	TRBV7-2	-
TGTGCCAGTAGTATAGTGTTCGCTAGCGGCTACGAGCAGTACTTC	CASSIVFASGYEQYF	TRBJ2-7	TRBD2	TRBV19	-
TGCGCCAGCAGCCGGGACGGCGGTCCTGTCTATGGCTACACCTTC	CASSRDGGPVYGYTF	TRBJ1-2	-	TRBV5-1	-
TGCAGTGCTAGAGATCCCCTGTTCCCGCGGGGAGCTTTCTTT	CSARDPLFPRGAFF	TRBJ1-1	-	TRBV20-1	-
TGTGCCAGCAGTTTGGGGATTTCCGATACGCAGTATTTT	CASSLGISDTQYF	TRBJ2-3	-	TRBV12-3/TRBV12-4	-
TGTGCCAGTAGTATTCTAGGGGACTCCTACAATGAGCAGTTCTTC	CASSILGDSYNEQFF	TRBJ2-1	-	TRBV19	-
TGTGCCACCAGCAGAGAGGGGGACGACGCAGATACGCAGTATTTT	CATSREGDDADTQYF	TRBJ2-3	-	TRBV15	few
TGTGCCAGCACAGGGGCTAGCACTGAAGCTTTCTTT	CASTGASTEAFF	TRBJ1-1	-	TRBV12-3/TRBV12-4	-
TGTGCCACCAGCAGCCCGGGGCGGGGTACCTTCACCGGGGAGCTGTTTTTT	CATSSPGRGTFTGELFF	TRBJ2-2	-	TRBV15	few
TGCGCCAGCAGCTTGGAAATACTAGCAGCAGATACGCAGTATTTT	CASSLEILAADTQYF	TRBJ2-3	-	TRBV5-1	-
TGTGCCAGCAGCTTAGCTGGTTCAGGTGAAAAACTGTTTTTT	CASSLAGSGEKLFF	TRBJ1-4	-	TRBV7-2	-
TGCAGTGCTAGGGACAGGGACCCTGGAAACACCATATATTTT	CSARDRDPGNTIYF	TRBJ1-3	TRBD1	TRBV20-1	-
TGTGCCAGCAGCCGGGACGGCCAAGAGACCCAGTACTTC	CASSRDGQETQYF	TRBJ2-5	-	TRBV9	-
TGCAGCGTTGATGGTTTGGGTAACAATGAGCAGTTCTTC	CSVDGLGNNEQFF	TRBJ2-1	-	TRBV29-1	-
TGTGCCAGCAGGTCGACAGTAACTAATGAAAAACTGTTTTTT	CASRSTVTNEKLFF	TRBJ1-4	-	TRBV12-3/TRBV12-4	-
TGTGCCAGCAGTCTAGGGGTGGGAGCAGGTCTCTATGGCTACACCTTC	CASSLGVGAGLYGYTF	TRBJ1-2	-	TRBV28	few
TGTGCCAGCAGTTACGGACAGGGGGCACCGAACACTGAAGCTTTCTTT	CASSYGQGAPNTEAFF	TRBJ1-1	TRBD1	TRBV6-2/TRBV6-3	-
TGTGCCAGCAGCTTAGTCTCAGGAGGCTACACCTTC	CASSLVSGGYTF	TRBJ1-2	-	TRBV7-2	few
TGTGCCAGCAGTCCCTTAGCGGGAGGTATCTACGAGCAGTACTTC	CASSPLAGGIYEQYF	TRBJ2-7	TRBD2	TRBV12-3/TRBV12-4	-
TGCAGTGCTAGCACCTACTACGAGCAGTACTTC	CSASTYYEQYF	TRBJ2-7	-	TRBV20-1	few
TGCAGTGGGGGACTGATCACTAGCACAGATACGCAGTATTTT	CSGGLITSTDTQYF	TRBJ2-3	-	TRBV20-1	many
TGCAGCGTTGAAACCCTCCCAGCGGGAGGGCCCTCGTCCTACGAGCAGTACTTC	CSVETLPAGGPSSYEQYF	TRBJ2-7	TRBD2	TRBV29-1	few
TGTGCCAGTCCGCGAAAGAACACCGGGGAGCTGTTTTTT	CASPRKNTGELFF	TRBJ2-2	-	TRBV19	-
TGTGCCAGCAGCTCCGGATGGGGGGATGAGCAGTTCTTC	CASSSGWGDEQFF	TRBJ2-1	-	TRBV7-2	-
TGCGCCAGCAGCTGGGCTCCTGATAGCTCCTACAATGAGCAGTTCTTC	CASSWAPDSSYNEQFF	TRBJ2-1	-	TRBV5-1	-
TGTGCCAGCAGTCCCGGACGGGCGAATTCACCCCTCCACTTT	CASSPGRANSPLHF	TRBJ1-6	-	TRBV12-3/TRBV12-4	-
TGCGCCAGCTCCCCCAGGGGCACGGATTCACCCCTCCACTTT	CASSPRGTDSPLHF	TRBJ1-6	-	TRBV5-1	-